The 30 T cell receptor beta chains presented below share a single source sample, sequenced in a study of multiple sclerosis patients with progressive multifocal leukoencephalopathy. Time point: before natalizumab initiation. The protocol was immunoSEQ multiplex PCR, while the TCRdb copy is restricted to in-frame clones and leaves out a portion. The sample lists about 30,000 clones; 80% to 95% were seen once. The sequencing sample was made of PBMCs. These receptor sequences come from a man younger than 45 with multiple sclerosis.

V gene TRBV27 combines with J gene TRBJ1-6, with 7 bases identical to TRBD1. From germline, CDR1 is MNHEY and CDR2 SMNVEV (reference sequence). CDR3 length equals 15 residues. The ends lost 4 bases at V and 8 bases at J; junction bases unmatched: 8. DNA of the CDR3: TGTGCCAGCAGTTCCCGGGACAGAGTCTATTCACCCCTCCACTTT. As protein: CASSSRDRVYSPLHF.

In its sample, this clone was seen once. The J gene is TRBJ2-7, the V gene TRBV2, with D possibly being TRBD2 (5 bases). This CDR3 has 12 amino acids. CDR1 is SNHLY, CDR2 FYNNEI, per germline. V was pared by 7 bases and J by 7 bases, with 14 bases between. The chain's CDR3 is CASTGVRCEQYF. CDR3 nucleotide sequence: TGTGCCAGCACCGGGGTAAGATGTGAGCAGTACTTC.

The genes are TRBV7-3 and TRBJ1-1; D perhaps matches TRBD1 (5 bases). The germline V gene has CDR1 SGHTA and CDR2 FQGTGA. The CDR3 runs to 16 residues. The V and J ends lost 2 bases and 4 bases respectively, with 17 bases between them. In nucleotides, the CDR3 is TGTGCCAGCAGCTTAGCGGCCGCCCGGGGGAGCACTGAAGCTTTCTTT. It translates to CASSLAAARGSTEAFF.

This chain's CDR3 is CASSVQQGSYNEQFF. DNA of the CDR3: TGTGCCAGCAGCGTCCAACAGGGGTCCTACAATGAGCAGTTCTTC. The chain is built from TRBV9 and TRBJ2-1, with TRBD1 matching 7 bases. This CDR3 has 15 residues. Per the germline V gene, CDR1 is SGDLS and CDR2 is YYNGEE. Germline trimming cut 2 bases from V and 1 base from J; bases unmatched to any gene: 3.

The gene calls are TRBV7-2 and TRBJ2-1; D is unclear. The CDR3 extends over 16 amino acids. Germline CDR1 and CDR2: SGHTA and FQGNSA. Trimming cost V 0 bases and J 5 bases, with 14 bases left between them. DNA for the CDR3: TGTGCCAGCAGCTTAGCCTCTCCTAGGAGCCACAATGAGCAGTTCTTC. Amino acids: CASSLASPRSHNEQFF. The variable domain in full, with the rest retrieved from reference TRBV7-2 and TRBJ2-1, is GAGVSQSPSNKVTEKGKDVELRCDPISGHTALYWYRQSLGQGLEFLIYFQGNSAPDKSGLPSDRFSAERTGGSVSTLTIQRTQQEDSAVYLCASSLASPRSHNEQFFGPGTRLTVL.

The chain employs TRBV5-6 and TRBJ2-6; no clear D gene. The CDR3 length is 16 residues. Germline-derived CDR1 and CDR2 are SGHDT and YYEEEE. V was shortened by 0 bases and J by 0 bases, with 7 bases between the two germline ends. The DNA of the CDR3 is TGTGCCAGCAGCTTGGATAGTTTCTCTGGGGCCAACGTCCTGACTTTC. Residues: CASSLDSFSGANVLTF.

This rearrangement joins TRBV18 to TRBJ2-5; TRBD2 agrees at 9 bases. This CDR3 spans 16 amino acids. Losses at the gene ends were 4 bases for V and 5 bases for J; bases not matched to a gene: 11. The germline V gene encodes CDR1 KGHSH and CDR2 LQKENI. The CDR3 DNA sequence: TGTGCCAGCTCACTCTCGAAGCTAGCGGGGTCGGAGACCCAGTACTTC. Encoded protein: CASSLSKLAGSETQYF.

The V call is TRBV27, the J call TRBJ2-1; the D call may be TRBD1 or TRBD2 (5 bases each). V lost 7 bases, J lost 0 bases, and 13 bases lay in between. The CDR3 totals 15 residues. CDR1 and CDR2 (germline): MNHEY, SMNVEV (reference sequence). CDR3 sequence reads: CASNKGRNSYNEQFF. In nucleotides, the CDR3 is TGTGCCAGCAACAAGGGACGAAACTCCTACAATGAGCAGTTCTTC.

The rearrangement uses TRBV2 and TRBJ2-3; D remains unclear. The germline V and J ends were trimmed by 4 bases and 2 bases, with 10 bases remaining between them. Germline CDR1 and CDR2: SNHLY and FYNNEI. The CDR3 length is 14 residues. This CDR3 is CASSGLDDTDTQYF. CDR3 bases: TGTGCCAGCAGTGGGCTTGACGACACAGATACGCAGTATTTT. Full variable domain (outside the CDR3, taken from reference TRBV2 and TRBJ2-3): EPEVTQTPSHQVTQMGQEVILRCVPISNHLYFYWYRQILGQKVEFLVSFYNNEISEKSEIFDDQFSVERPDGSNFTLKIRSTKLEDSAMYFCASSGLDDTDTQYFGPGTRLTVL.

J is TRBJ2-1 and V is TRBV7-2; TRBD2 matches at 8 bases. J lost 3 bases, V lost 1 base, and 2 bases had no gene match. From germline, CDR1 is SGHTA and CDR2 FQGNSA. The CDR3 runs 15 residues. CDR3 sequence reads: CASSLEAGVYNEQFF. The DNA of the CDR3 is TGTGCCAGCAGCTTAGAAGCGGGAGTCTACAATGAGCAGTTCTTC.

This chain uses TRBV6-1 with TRBJ2-7; a possible D gene is TRBD1 (6 bases). Trimming took off 3 bases at V and 5 bases at J, with 20 bases between the two ends. Germline CDR1 is MNHNS and CDR2 is SASEGT. The CDR3 sequence is 16 residues long. The CDR3 protein is CASSEGRTGYRHEQYV. CDR3 coding DNA: TGTGCCAGCAGTGAGGGCCGCACAGGGTATCGTCACGAGCAGTACGTC.

The rearrangement links TRBV30 to TRBJ1-4, with 7 positions matching TRBD1. Germline lookup yields CDR1 GTSNPN and CDR2 SVGIG (reference sequence). CDR3 length: 16 residues. V lost 7 bases and J lost 0; bases outside the gene matches: 11. The CDR3 DNA sequence: TGTGCCTCCCGGGACAGCCTGAGGTCAACTAATGAAAAACTGTTTTTT. Protein: CASRDSLRSTNEKLFF.

This clone was observed a few times. The genes are TRBV18 and TRBJ2-7; possibly TRBD2 for D (5 bases). Trimming pared 0 bases from V and 5 bases from J, leaving 11 bases between. The CDR3 contains 14 residues. Per the germline V gene, CDR1 is KGHSH and CDR2 is LQKENI. In DNA form, the CDR3 reads TGTGCCAGCTCACCACCTTCAGCGGTCAACGAGCAGTACTTC. Protein sequence: CASSPPSAVNEQYF.

A note on this clone: This same CDR3 is encoded by further DNA sequences in the sample. V gene TRBV9 combines with J gene TRBJ2-7; 9 positions match TRBD2. The CDR3 length is 15 residues. Trimming cost V 4 bases and J 4 bases; bases outside gene matches: 9. Germline loops: CDR1 SGDLS, CDR2 YYNGEE. The CDR3 is CASSPPGLAPYEQYF. CDR3 nucleotides: TGTGCCAGCAGCCCCCCAGGACTAGCGCCGTACGAGCAGTACTTC.

V and J are TRBV25-1 and TRBJ2-1; 11 bases line up with TRBD2. The germline gives CDR1 MGHDK, CDR2 SYGVNS. The CDR3 extends over 14 amino acids. V lost 7 bases to trimming and J lost 4 bases; unmatched junction nucleotides: 3. The chain's CDR3 is CASMVAGGYNEQFF. For the CDR3, the DNA is TGTGCCAGCATGGTAGCGGGAGGGTACAATGAGCAGTTCTTC. The entire variable domain, with the rest obtained from reference TRBV25-1 and TRBJ2-1, is as follows: EADIYQTPRYLVIGTGKKITLECSQTMGHDKMYWYQQDPGMELHLIHYSYGVNSTEKGDLSSESTVSRIRTEHFPLTLESARPSHTSQYLCASMVAGGYNEQFFGPGTRLTVL.

The chain's CDR3 is CASSSGQGASYEQYV. CDR3 coding DNA: TGCGCCAGCAGCTCGGGACAGGGGGCCTCCTACGAGCAGTACGTC. J is TRBJ2-7 and V is TRBV5-1; 12 nucleotides align to TRBD1. Germline assignment: CDR1 SGHRS and CDR2 YFSETQ. Germline trimming cut 3 bases from V and 0 bases from J; bases unmatched to any gene: 1. This CDR3 is 15 amino acids long.

The rearrangement links TRBV6-6 to TRBJ2-1, with 8 bases matching TRBD2. The CDR3 runs 16 residues. V lost 5 bases, J lost 1 base, and 7 bases stayed unmatched. CDR1 is MNHNY, CDR2 SVGAGI, per germline (reference sequence). Here the CDR3 reads CASSVNSGISYNEQFF. CDR3 nucleotides: TGTGCCAGCAGTGTCAATAGCGGGATTTCCTACAATGAGCAGTTCTTC.

The CDR3 coding sequence is TGTGCCAGCAGCGGCCGCATTCCTGGCGGGAGAACATACAATGAGCAGTTCTTC. Protein sequence: CASSGRIPGGRTYNEQFF. This sequence joins TRBV9 and TRBJ2-1; 7 bases fit TRBD2. The CDR3 length is 18 residues. With V trimmed by 3 bases and J by 4 bases, 16 bases remained unmatched. CDR1 and CDR2 (germline): SGDLS, YYNGEE.

This clone appeared once. This chain links TRBV4-3 with TRBJ2-1; D uncertain. The CDR3 is made up of 16 amino acids. Trimming removed 0 bases at V and 9 bases at J, with 18 bases between. Germline V gives CDR1 LGHNA, CDR2 YSLEER. The CDR3 DNA sequence: TGCGCCAGCAGCCAAGATAGGATAGGTGGTATGGGTGAGCAGTTCTTC. Its protein is CASSQDRIGGMGEQFF.

This chain uses TRBV19 with TRBJ1-5; TRBD1 is a possible D gene (5 bases). From germline, CDR1 is LNHDA and CDR2 SQIVND (reference sequence). This CDR3 spans 12 amino acids. The V end lost 8 bases, the J end lost 6 bases, and 11 bases lay between the germline ends. In nucleotides, the CDR3 is TGTGCCAGTGCCTTGGGGACTCAGCCCCAGCATTTT. Its translation: CASALGTQPQHF. Complete variable domain (other parts from reference TRBV19 and TRBJ1-5): DGGITQSPKYLFRKEGQNVTLSCEQNLNHDAMYWYRQDPGQGLRLIYYSQIVNDFQKGDIAEGYSVSREKKESFPLTVTSAQKNPTAFYLCASALGTQPQHFGDGTRLSIL.

The rearrangement uses TRBV7-2 and TRBJ2-1; TRBD1 matches at 9 bases. After removal of 6 bases from V and 4 bases from J, the junction contained 7 bases not matched to a gene. Per the germline V gene, CDR1 is SGHTA and CDR2 is FQGNSA. This CDR3 comprises 15 residues. The CDR3 nucleotides are TGTGCCAGCAGTAAAACCGGGACAGGGTACAATGAGCAGTTCTTC. Protein: CASSKTGTGYNEQFF.

The genes are TRBV6-4 and TRBJ2-1; no clear D. CDR3 length: 15 residues. Germline CDR1 reads MRHNA; CDR2 reads SNTAGT. Deletions cut 3 bases from V and 4 bases from J, with 13 bases between. The DNA of the CDR3 is TGTGCCAGCAGTGAGGAGCCCTCATTATACAATGAGCAGTTCTTC. Translated: CASSEEPSLYNEQFF.

The chain employs TRBV7-8 and TRBJ1-1; D call uncertain. Per germline, CDR1 SGHVS and CDR2 FQNEAQ. The CDR3 contains 16 residues. The V end lost 5 bases, the J end lost 2 bases, and 18 bases lay between the germline ends. CDR3 sequence (DNA): TGTGCCAGCAGCCTACTAAGGGTGGCTTCCAACACTGAAGCTTTCTTT. Translating it yields CASSLLRVASNTEAFF.

The chain uses TRBV6-1 and TRBJ1-4; tentatively, D is TRBD1 (6 bases). The ends were cut back, 2 bases at V and 5 bases at J, with 15 bases in the middle. The CDR3 has 16 residues. CDR1 and CDR2 (germline): MNHNS, SASEGT. In DNA, the CDR3 is TGTGCCAGCAGTGAACACTTTTTTAGGGGGAATGAAAAACTGTTTTTT. As protein: CASSEHFFRGNEKLFF.

V usage is TRBV29-1 and J usage is TRBJ2-1; 8 nucleotides align to TRBD1. J was trimmed by 9 bases and V by 6 bases; bases with no gene match: 10. This CDR3 region has 13 residues. The V gene's germline CDR1 is SQVTM and CDR2 ANQGSEA. The CDR3, as DNA: TGCAGCGTGGGGCAGGTACAGGGGGGTGAGCAGTTCTTC. This codes for CSVGQVQGGEQFF.

This rearrangement joins TRBV5-8 to TRBJ2-1; 8 bases map to TRBD2. CDR3 length: 15 amino acids. Germline values: CDR1 SGHTS, CDR2 YDEGEE. The V and J ends lost 2 bases and 1 base, in that order; junction bases with no gene match: 2. The CDR3 DNA is TGTGCCAGCAGCTTAGCGGGAGTGTCCTACAATGAGCAGTTCTTC. This sequence encodes CASSLAGVSYNEQFF.

The chain is built from TRBV6-6 and TRBJ2-1, with 7 positions matching TRBD1. V lost 9 bases to trimming and J lost 3 bases; unmatched junction nucleotides: 8. The CDR3 is 14 residues long. Germline CDR1 and CDR2: MNHNY and SVGAGI (reference sequence). CDR3 region: CASLDREGYNEQFF. The DNA of the CDR3 is TGTGCCAGTCTAGACAGGGAAGGCTACAATGAGCAGTTCTTC.

V usage is TRBV7-8 and J usage is TRBJ1-4; no firm D call. The germline CDR1 and CDR2 sequences are SGHVS and FQNEAQ. The CDR3 has 14 amino acids. Trimming removed 3 bases from V and 0 bases from J, with 5 bases in between. CDR3 bases: TGTGCCAGCAGCTTCCAGACAACTAATGAAAAACTGTTTTTT. Its protein is CASSFQTTNEKLFF.

The V call is TRBV19, the J call TRBJ2-5; a weak D match, TRBD2 (5 bases). The CDR3 extends over 13 amino acids. CDR1 is LNHDA and CDR2 is SQIVND in the germline V gene (reference sequence). The V gene lost 5 bases and the J gene lost 6 bases, with 13 bases spanning the gap. In nucleotides, the CDR3 is TGTGCCAGTAGTCCAGGACTTATGAAGACCCAGTACTTC. It yields the protein CASSPGLMKTQYF.

CDR3 loop: CASSLERGAYEQYV. Written as DNA, the CDR3 is TGTGCCAGCAGCTTAGAGAGGGGGGCCTACGAGCAGTACGTC. The genes are TRBV11-2 and TRBJ2-7; either TRBD1 or TRBD2 may fit D (6 bases each). V was shortened by 0 bases and J by 2 bases, with 8 bases between the two germline ends. The CDR3 sequence is 14 residues long. CDR1 and CDR2 (germline): SGHAT, FQNNGV.